The rows below give T cell receptor beta chains drawn from one sample of a study of PD-L1 blockade in urothelial cancer. The method was immunoSEQ multiplex PCR; TCRdb's version includes in-frame clones alone and lacks a portion of them. The sample includes about 50,000 clones, 79% of them seen just once. This specimen consisted of PBMCs, obtained around atezolizumab (anti-PD-L1) treatment. These receptors were collected from a man in his sixties or seventies with urothelial cancer. The conserved cysteine and the conserved F or W are not part of the CDR3 here.

TRBJ1-1	TRBV12-5	ASGLDSTSEAF
TRBJ1-1	TRBV19	ASSLPQGQGEAF
TRBJ2-7	TRBV27	ASSFHASSASSYEQY
TRBJ2-7	TRBV2	ASSDSPSSGLRG
TRBJ1-3	TRBV29-1	SVRTGSGNTIY
TRBJ2-7	TRBV9	ASSVGTGTYEQY
TRBJ2-5	TRBV5-1	ASSLGVTQETQY
TRBJ1-2	TRBV15	ATSRDERSQVDYGYT
TRBJ1-4	TRBV30	AWDRPNEKLF
TRBJ1-2	TRBV2	ASSEASGIYYGYT
TRBJ2-1	TRBV19	ASSPGALAGGGREQF
TRBJ1-5	TRBV30	AWSGSSNQPQH
TRBJ2-7	TRBV19	ASSITRQLSYEQY
TRBJ1-1	TRBV28	ASSLRGYAEAF
TRBJ2-7	TRBV4-1	ASSQETANYEQY
TRBJ1-3	TRBV6-1	ASTRDVSDTIY
TRBJ2-3	TRBV11-3	ASSSLAGGPDTQY
TRBJ2-5	TRBV5-1	ASSQGLENIQY
TRBJ1-1	TRBV9	ASTKGEFTEAF
TRBJ1-4	TRBV6-6	ASSYVTYEKLF
TRBJ2-2	TRBV19	ASSTSSAGELF
TRBJ2-7	TRBV30	AWSRVTYEQY
TRBJ2-3	TRBV21-1	ASSKTELVTDTDTQY
TRBJ1-1	TRBV5-5	ASSLALLLDRGQIGAF
TRBJ2-1	TRBV5-8	ASSTLTSYNEQF
TRBJ2-7	TRBV7-9	ASSPTSNPYEQY
TRBJ1-1	TRBV7-2	ASSPTPNTEAF
TRBJ1-2	TRBV18	ASSPVRTTTNYGYT
TRBJ1-2	TRBV25-1	ASSEQTNYGYT
TRBJ2-5	TRBV28	ASSLPGLLQETQY
TRBJ1-2	TRBV6-4	ASSDSWGQGYGYT
TRBJ2-7	TRBV30	AWGQGDEQY
TRBJ1-2	TRBV10-3	AISATGGSREEFGYT
TRBJ2-3	TRBV5-1	ASSLGLVTDTQY
TRBJ2-2	TRBV5-4	ASSSGTSDTGELF
TRBJ2-5	TRBV5-1	ASTARLARIQETQY
TRBJ2-2	TRBV30	AWRRLYTGELF
TRBJ1-2	TRBV18	ASSTDRGRSDYGYT
TRBJ2-3	TRBV9	ASSPSGTGQGGTDTQY
TRBJ2-5	TRBV29-1	SVEVAGGETQY
TRBJ2-1	TRBV4-1	ASSQEGVGTEGGDEQF
TRBJ2-5	TRBV10-3	AISERTEETQY
TRBJ2-7	TRBV7-9	ASSLDWAVSTYEQY
TRBJ1-3	TRBV6-6	ASRPQGLGNTIY
TRBJ2-2	TRBV11-3	ASSPREGNTGELF
TRBJ1-2	TRBV10-3	AISEPSTYGYT
TRBJ2-5	TRBV9	ASSSGQGLETQY
TRBJ2-1	TRBV2	ASSAIAGISYNEQF
TRBJ2-7	TRBV27	ADEGREQY
TRBJ2-5	TRBV10-2	ASSGPGDQETQY
TRBJ1-1	TRBV2	ASSEGDLNTEAF
TRBJ1-2	TRBV28	ASSLYRQGYGYT
TRBJ1-4	TRBV21-1	ASSKRGATNEKLF